The T cell receptor beta chain under discussion was sequenced for a study of blood T cell repertoires in COVID-19. For the study at large: Acute and convalescent COVID-19 specimens originated in the United States, Italy and Spain. Sources were T cells, B-cell-depleted T cells, or PBMCs; the material itself was cDNA or gDNA.

Germline lookup yields CDR1 MNHEY and CDR2 SVGAGI. Trimming shortened V by 7 bases and J by 4 bases, and 16 bases separated the two germline ends. The CDR3 loop spans 14 amino acids. The authors' processing: By means of reference gene primer amplification, nucleated cell counts were estimated. Method: immunoSEQ multiplex PCR; TCRdb's copy keeps in-frame clones and lacks some. V and J calls and clone size come straight from that table; D and trimming were deduced from the DNA. The sample holds 120,000 to 150,000 clones, more than 75% seen once. The chain carries TRBV6-5 and TRBJ1-2; a possible D gene is TRBD1 (5 bases). The sequence came from a man aged 55-75 years with acute or convalescent COVID-19. Sequenced: peripheral blood. Here the CDR3 DNA reads TGTGCCAGCACCGAAGGTCAGGGAGGCTATGGCTACACCTTC. This encodes CASTEGQGGYGYTF.